What follows are 4 T cell receptor beta chains derived from one specimen sequenced in a study of T cell changes during pregnancy in multiple sclerosis. Sequenced by immunoSEQ multiplex PCR; TCRdb stores in-frame clones only, minus some. The table has some 80,000 clones, about nine tenths seen once. This material consisted of peripheral blood, taken in the first trimester of pregnancy. These receptors came from a female donor with multiple sclerosis, enrolled in a pregnancy study.

V and J are TRBV7-9 and TRBJ1-1; the D gene is possibly TRBD1 (6 bases). CDR1 and CDR2 from the germline V gene are SEHNR and FQNEAQ (reference sequence). CDR3 length equals 15 residues. V shed 2 bases and J shed 0 bases, with 10 bases lying between them. The CDR3 sequence is CASSLMGTMNTEAFF. The CDR3 bases are TGTGCCAGCAGCTTAATGGGGACAATGAACACTGAAGCTTTCTTT.

This clone was seen a single time. The chain employs TRBV30 and TRBJ2-1; 7 bases match TRBD2. The V gene end was trimmed by 0 bases and the J gene end by 5 bases; junction bases not matched to a gene: 16. The CDR3 spans 18 residues. CDR1 is GTSNPN, CDR2 SVGIG, per germline (reference sequence). The CDR3 DNA follows: TGTGCCTGGAGTGTTGGTCTCGGGAGGAGGGGTGGCCACAATGAGCAGTTCTTC. Protein product: CAWSVGLGRRGGHNEQFF.

This clone was seen more than once but under ten times. The gene calls are TRBV10-3 and TRBJ1-6, with D unclear. The CDR3 runs 14 residues. CDR1 is ENHRY, CDR2 SYGVKD, per germline. V was trimmed by 4 bases and J by 6 bases, leaving 10 bases between them. The CDR3 here is CAISGEASNSPLHF. Written as DNA, the CDR3 is TGTGCCATCAGTGGGGAGGCTAGTAATTCACCCCTCCACTTT.

This clone was seen a handful of times. The V call is TRBV30, the J call TRBJ1-2; 8 nucleotides agree with TRBD1. The germline V gene has CDR1 GTSNPN and CDR2 SVGIG (reference sequence). The J segment lost 7 bases and the V segment lost 4 bases, leaving 11 bases of the junction unmatched. This CDR3 has 14 residues. This CDR3 reads CAWITDRTGFGYTF. CDR3 DNA: TGTGCCTGGATTACAGACCGGACAGGGTTTGGCTACACCTTC.